Sequencing of this T cell receptor (beta chain) was carried out in a study of memory CD4+ T cells and cytomegalovirus serostatus. Single viable CD3+CD4+CD8-CD45RO+ cells were sorted as the memory CD4+ T cells. Study conclusions and caveats: Of under 200 reported CMV TCRbeta sequences, under 70 were found in memory CD4+ repertoires.

Libraries were prepared by immunoSEQ multiplex PCR; TCRdb keeps only in-frame clonotypes and omits some of them. Among tens of thousands of clones listed, approximately 80% were seen once. With respect to this clone: The antigen remains unidentified.

Germline-derived CDR1 and CDR2 are MDHEN and SYDVKM. The CDR3 totals 14 residues. Trimming cost V 6 bases and J 2 bases, with 10 bases left between them. The sequence was collected from an adult in good health and CMV-seropositive. The genes are TRBV28 and TRBJ2-2; D not resolved. Sequenced sample: memory CD4+ T cells from blood. The CDR3 loop reads CASSGNFNTGELFF. The DNA for the CDR3 is TGTGCCAGCAGCGGTAATTTCAACACCGGGGAGCTGTTTTTT.